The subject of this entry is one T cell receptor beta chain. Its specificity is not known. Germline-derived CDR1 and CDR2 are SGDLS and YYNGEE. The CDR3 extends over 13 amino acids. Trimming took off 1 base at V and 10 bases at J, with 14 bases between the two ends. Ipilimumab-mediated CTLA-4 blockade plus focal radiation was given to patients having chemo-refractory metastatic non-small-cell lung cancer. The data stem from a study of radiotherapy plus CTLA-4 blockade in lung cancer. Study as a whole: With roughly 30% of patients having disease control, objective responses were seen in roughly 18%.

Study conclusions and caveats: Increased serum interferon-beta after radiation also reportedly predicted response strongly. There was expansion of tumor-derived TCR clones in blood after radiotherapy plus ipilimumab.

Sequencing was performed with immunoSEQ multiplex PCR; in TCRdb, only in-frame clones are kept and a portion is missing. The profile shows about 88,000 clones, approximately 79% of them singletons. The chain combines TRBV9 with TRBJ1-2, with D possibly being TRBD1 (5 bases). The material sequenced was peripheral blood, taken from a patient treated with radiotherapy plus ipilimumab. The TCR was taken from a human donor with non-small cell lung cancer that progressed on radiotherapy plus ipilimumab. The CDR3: CASSVKGTSNYTF. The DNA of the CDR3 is TGTGCCAGCAGCGTAAAGGGGACGAGCAACTACACCTTC.